The clone carrying this T cell receptor (beta chain) was seen only a few times. Its antigen is not identified. The sample belongs to a study of cytomegalovirus exposure and HLA in healthy donors. Study-level background: Some 85 million unique TCRs from HLA-typed donors were held in an early data release. General study points: A reported reduction in N-insertions relative to the roughly 700-donor mean was seen in an Asian-associated ancestry cluster in a later analysis.

This CDR3 is 15 amino acids long. Deletions cut 1 base from V and 2 bases from J, with 11 bases between. Germline values: CDR1 SGHTA, CDR2 FQGTGA. In the PCR, 60 Vbeta and 13 Jbeta primers were used. The data were produced by immunoSEQ multiplex PCR, yet TCRdb's version contains in-frame clones alone and is incomplete. There are approximately 81,000 clones in the sample; 70% to 80% occur only once, and over 8% lies in the top ten. The sample was PBMCs. The J gene is TRBJ1-1, the V gene TRBV7-3; D unresolved. The receptor was isolated from a man in his forties in good health and CMV-seropositive. The CDR3 DNA sequence: TGTGCCAGCAGCTTAAAGGCCGGGAGAAACACTGAAGCTTTCTTT. The encoded protein is CASSLKAGRNTEAFF. The full variable domain, rest sourced from reference TRBV7-3 and TRBJ1-1, is GAGVSQTPSNKVTEKGKYVELRCDPISGHTALYWYRQSLGQGPEFLIYFQGTGAADDSGLPNDRFFAVRPEGSVSTLKIQRTERGDSAVYLCASSLKAGRNTEAFFGQGTRLTVV.